This paragraph reports one TCR beta chain. Antigen specificity is unknown. TCRdb's table, derived via immunoSEQ multiplex PCR, lists solely in-frame clones and lacks some. The data hold fewer than 200,000 clones, with approximately 92% observed a single time. This specimen comes from a study of T cell responses to AZD1222 COVID-19 vaccine. Study observations and caveats: CD4 TCRs associated with vaccination spanned spike, dominating at 160-218 and 743-854.

CDR1 LGHNA and CDR2 YNFKEQ come from the germline V gene. There are 16 residues in the CDR3. V lost 0 bases and J 0 bases, leaving 9 bases between the germline ends. Sequenced material: peripheral blood, taken on day 0 of AZD1222 vaccination. The TCR comes from an adult in good health. This rearrangement joins TRBV4-2 to TRBJ1-3; D ambiguous. CDR3 nucleotide sequence: TGTGCCAGCAGCCAAGAAGCTCTCAGCTCTGGAAACACCATATATTTT. It codes for CASSQEALSSGNTIYF.